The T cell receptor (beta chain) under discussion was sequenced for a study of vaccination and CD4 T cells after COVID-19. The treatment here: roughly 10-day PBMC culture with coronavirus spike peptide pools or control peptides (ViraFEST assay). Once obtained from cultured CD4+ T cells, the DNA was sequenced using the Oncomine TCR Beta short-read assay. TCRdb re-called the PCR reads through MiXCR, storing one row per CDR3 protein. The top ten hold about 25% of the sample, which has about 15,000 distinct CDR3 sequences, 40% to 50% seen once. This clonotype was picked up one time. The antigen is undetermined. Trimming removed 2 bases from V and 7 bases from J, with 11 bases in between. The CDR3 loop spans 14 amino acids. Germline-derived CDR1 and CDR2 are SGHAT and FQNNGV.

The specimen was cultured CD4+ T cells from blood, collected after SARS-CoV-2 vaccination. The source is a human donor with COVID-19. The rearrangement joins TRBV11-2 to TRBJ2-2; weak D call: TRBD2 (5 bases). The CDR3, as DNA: TGTGCCAGCAGCTTAAGTGGCGCGGGCGGGGAGCTGTTTTTT. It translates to CASSLSGAGGELFF.